Listed below are T cell receptor beta chains from one sample, sequenced in a study of Ad26.COV2.S vaccination and SARS-CoV-2 variants. Measured with immunoSEQ multiplex PCR; TCRdb has only the in-frame clones, and not every one. The sample holds 380,000 or so clones, 75% to 90% seen once. This specimen consisted of peripheral blood, obtained in a trial of Ad26.COV2.S vaccine versus placebo. The receptors shown here come from a person between 18 and 65 years old who received the Ad26.COV2.S COVID-19 vaccine or a placebo. Both conserved end residues are part of each CDR3. The D gene is left open where the match is weak. Only part of the rows carry a size: once, few, many, or a class if the clone is expanded.

d_call,j_call,v_call,clone_size,cdr3_nt,cdr3_aa
.,TRBJ1-1,TRBV2,.,TGTGCCAGCAGATCCTTAGGGGGGAACACTGAAGCTTTCTTT,CASRSLGGNTEAFF
.,TRBJ2-3,TRBV4-1,.,TGCGCCAGCAGCCAATTCCGGGACCATACAGATACGCAGTATTTT,CASSQFRDHTDTQYF
TRBD2,TRBJ2-1,TRBV6-6,.,TGTGCCAGCAGCCCCCAAGCGGGGGGTAGGGATGAGCAGTTCTTC,CASSPQAGGRDEQFF
.,TRBJ1-1,TRBV19,many,TGTGCCAGTAGTTTCGAACGGGATGAAGCTTTCTTT,CASSFERDEAFF
.,TRBJ1-4,TRBV4-1,.,TGCGCCAGCAGCCCCCCGTATGAAAAACTGTTTTTT,CASSPPYEKLFF
.,TRBJ1-1,TRBV6-6,.,TGTGCCAGCAGTTACTCGGGGGGGAACACTGAAGCTTTCTTT,CASSYSGGNTEAFF
.,TRBJ1-3,TRBV19,.,TGTGCCAGTAGTACCCGGGACGTCGTCTCTGGAAACACCATATATTTT,CASSTRDVVSGNTIYF
.,TRBJ2-1,TRBV24-1,.,TGTGCCACCAGTGATCTTGGTAGGGGCTCCTACAATGAGCAGTTCTTC,CATSDLGRGSYNEQFF
TRBD1,TRBJ2-7,TRBV28,.,TGTGCCAGCAGGCGGACAGGTAGGGACGAGCAGTACTTC,CASRRTGRDEQYF
TRBD1,TRBJ2-7,TRBV4-1,.,TGCGCCAGCAGCCAACAGGGGGCTGGACCCTACGAGCAGTACTTC,CASSQQGAGPYEQYF
TRBD1,TRBJ1-6,TRBV6-5,.,TGTGCCAGCAGTCGACAGGGGTGGGCGTCACCCCTCCACTTT,CASSRQGWASPLHF
TRBD1,TRBJ1-2,TRBV24-1,.,TGTGCCGCTCAATCTGCCCGGGACAGTGGCTACACCTTC,CAAQSARDSGYTF
TRBD2,TRBJ2-5,TRBV27,.,TGTGCCAGCCGGGTTGGGACTAGCGGCGAGACCCAGTACTTC,CASRVGTSGETQYF
TRBD1,TRBJ1-1,TRBV3-1/TRBV3-2,.,TGTGCCAGCAGCCAAGGGACAGGGGACTTGAACACTGAAGCTTTCTTT,CASSQGTGDLNTEAFF
.,TRBJ2-1,TRBV27,.,TGTGCCAGCAGTAACAGGGAGGGCAATGAGCAGTTCTTC,CASSNREGNEQFF
.,TRBJ2-3,TRBV5-1,.,TGCGCCAGCAGCGCCAGGGTAACTAGCACAGATACGCAGTATTTT,CASSARVTSTDTQYF
.,TRBJ2-7,TRBV10-1,.,TGCGCCAGCAGTGAGTCCGCGGCCCTCCTGGGCGAGCAGTACTTC,CASSESAALLGEQYF
TRBD1,TRBJ2-2,TRBV27,.,TGTGCCAGCAGTAGGGACAGGGGCAGCGGGGAGCTGTTTTTT,CASSRDRGSGELFF
TRBD1,TRBJ1-3,TRBV6-6,.,TGTGCCAGCAGTTACTCCGACAGGGTCGGAAACACCATATATTTT,CASSYSDRVGNTIYF
.,TRBJ1-3,TRBV10-3,.,TGTGCCATTCTCAGTAGCTCTGGAAACACCATATATTTT,CAILSSSGNTIYF
TRBD1,TRBJ1-2,TRBV5-1,once,TGCGCCAGCAGCTTGGGAGGACCTACAGGGGTCGGTGGCTACACCTTC,CASSLGGPTGVGGYTF
.,TRBJ1-1,TRBV2,.,TGTGCCAGCAGTGAATCGGGGGGCACTGAAGCTTTCTTT,CASSESGGTEAFF